This passage covers 8 T cell receptor beta chains from one sample sequenced in a study of PD-1 blockade in classical Hodgkin lymphoma. Libraries were prepared by immunoSEQ multiplex PCR; TCRdb keeps only in-frame clonotypes and omits some of them. The table lists about 7,900 clones, around 83% of them singletons. Exposure to brentuximab vedotin varied, and each patient had relapsed following autologous stem cell transplantation. Isolation of CD8+ T cells from thawed PBMCs used magnetic negative selection. The source material was CD8+ T cells from blood, sampled at baseline. Receptors originate from a human donor with classical Hodgkin lymphoma.

The gene calls are TRBV7-9 and TRBJ2-1; the match to TRBD2 covers 10 bases. Germline-derived CDR1 and CDR2 are SEHNR and FQNEAQ (reference sequence). This CDR3 has 15 amino acids. The J segment lost 3 bases and the V segment lost 5 bases, leaving 4 bases of the junction unmatched. CDR3 in DNA: TGTGCCAGCAGCAACGGACTAGCGGTCTACAATGAGCAGTTCTTC. Translating gives CASSNGLAVYNEQFF.

The chain carries TRBV28 and TRBJ2-1, with 11 bases aligning to TRBD1. This CDR3 region has 16 residues. Germline V gives CDR1 MDHEN, CDR2 SYDVKM. The V and J ends lost 3 bases and 7 bases, in that order; junction bases with no gene match: 8. DNA for the CDR3: TGTGCCAGCAGTTTCTGGACAGGGGGCTCAAGGAATGAGCAGTTCTTC. Its protein is CASSFWTGGSRNEQFF.

The chain has TRBV14 and TRBJ2-1; D is undetermined. The CDR3 runs 13 residues. Germline CDR1 reads SGHDN; CDR2 reads FVKESK. Trimming pared 3 bases from V and 4 bases from J, leaving 7 bases between. The CDR3 nucleotides are TGTGCCAGCAGCCAGTACACGTACAATGAGCAGTTCTTC. It yields the protein CASSQYTYNEQFF.

The chain couples TRBV9 to TRBJ2-7; a possible D gene is TRBD2 (6 bases). Trimming cost V 0 bases and J 2 bases, with 9 bases left between them. The length of the CDR3 is 14 residues. From germline, CDR1 is SGDLS and CDR2 YYNGEE. The CDR3 nucleotides are TGTGCCAGCAGCGTAGCTGCGGGAACCTACGAGCAGTACTTC. Amino acids: CASSVAAGTYEQYF.

This clone has only one observation. At one boundary the junction diverges from the germline segment, which might be a read error. The chain recombines TRBV7-9 with TRBJ2-1; D remains ambiguous. Germline CDR1 and CDR2: SEHNR and FQNEAQ (reference sequence). The CDR3 has 12 amino acids. Here the CDR3 DNA reads TGTGCCAGCAGCGTAGCACACAATGAGCAGTTCTTC. Amino acid sequence: CASSVAHNEQFF.

The chain links TRBV25-1 to TRBJ2-5; 9 nucleotides match TRBD2. CDR3 length: 14 residues. Germline loops: CDR1 MGHDK, CDR2 SYGVNS. After removal of 3 bases from V and 11 bases from J, the junction contained 10 bases not matched to a gene. CDR3 DNA: TGTGCCAGCAGTGAGGCGGGAGGGCCGGGGGAGCAGTACTTC. Residues: CASSEAGGPGEQYF.

This chain connects TRBV4-1 to TRBJ2-7; no firm D call. Germline V CDR1 and CDR2: MGHRA, YSYEKL. V shed 0 bases and J shed 0 bases, with 3 bases lying between them. The CDR3 loop spans 13 amino acids. This CDR3 reads CASSQDYSYEQYF. The CDR3 DNA follows: TGCGCCAGCAGCCAAGACTACTCCTACGAGCAGTACTTC.

The CDR3 here is CASSQDKSGDGNTIYF. The CDR3 region has the DNA TGCGCCAGCAGCCAAGATAAGTCAGGTGACGGAAACACCATATATTTT. The chain couples TRBV4-1 to TRBJ1-3; D call uncertain. From germline, CDR1 is MGHRA and CDR2 YSYEKL. The CDR3 has 16 residues. The V gene lost 0 bases and the J gene lost 4 bases, with 13 bases spanning the gap.